This T cell receptor (beta chain) came from a study of spatial heterogeneity in lung cancer. For the study at large: Taken at a median of about 2 years after resection, follow-up PBMC samples underwent sequencing when available. In the raw reads, each unique TCR and UMI combination was present more than ten times on average. General study results and limits: Blood showed ubiquitous tumor TCRs more often at resection than at routine follow-up.

Each molecule of TCR cDNA was tagged with one unique molecular identifier. TCRdb passed the 5' RACE reads through MiXCR, listing each CDR3 protein once. The table lists more than 95,000 distinct CDR3 sequences, approximately 12% of them singletons. Time point defined: blood at routine non-recurrence follow-up after resection. Material for sequencing was whole RNA from tumor, nontumor lung or frozen PBMC, left unsorted. This clonotype was seen more than once but under ten times. Its specificity is not known. Germline assignment: CDR1 DFQATT and CDR2 SNEGSKA (reference sequence). Unmatched junction bases numbered 5, after V lost 7 bases and J lost 5 bases. The CDR3 has 13 amino acids.

The sample was PBMCs, taken at follow-up. The clonotype originates from a male donor with early-stage non-small cell lung cancer. This chain connects TRBV20-1 to TRBJ1-6; the match to TRBD1 covers 7 bases. The CDR3 region has the DNA TGCAGTGGGAGAACAGGGGATAATTCACCCCTCCACTTT. Protein product: CSGRTGDNSPLHF.